The 28 T cell receptor beta chains presented below share a single source sample, sequenced in a study of cytotoxic CD8 clonotypes in ibrutinib-treated CLL. Here immunoSEQ multiplex PCR was the method, and the copy in TCRdb shows in-frame clones only, minus some. Among 110,000 to 150,000 clones listed, approximately 90% were seen once. Source: PBMCs, taken after 12 months of ibrutinib treatment. These receptors were obtained from a human donor with chronic lymphocytic leukemia.

CDR3 bases: TGCGCCAGCAGCTTGGACCCCCACGGACTAGCGGGTACACCCGACAATGAGCAGTTCTTC. This encodes CASSLDPHGLAGTPDNEQFF. V usage is TRBV5-1 and J usage is TRBJ2-1; 11 positions match TRBD2. The ends lost 0 bases at V and 5 bases at J; junction bases unmatched: 16. Germline loops: CDR1 SGHRS, CDR2 YFSETQ. The CDR3 is 20 amino acids. The full variable domain, in which reference TRBV5-1 and TRBJ2-1 provide the parts outside the CDR3, is KAGVTQTPRYLIKTRGQQVTLSCSPISGHRSVSWYQQTPGQGLQFLFEYFSETQRNKGNFPGRFSGRQFSNSRSEMNVSTLELGDSALYLCASSLDPHGLAGTPDNEQFFGPGTRLTVL.

The table lists this clone with a count of one. The chain uses TRBV2 and TRBJ2-7; weak D call: TRBD1 (6 bases). CDR1 and CDR2 from the germline V gene are SNHLY and FYNNEI. The CDR3 runs 14 residues. Trimming shortened V by 6 bases and J by 2 bases, and 14 bases separated the two germline ends. In DNA, the CDR3 is TGTGCCAGCAGGTGGACAGATAACACCTACGAGCAGTACTTC. Its translation: CASRWTDNTYEQYF.

Concerning this clone itself: A junction end diverges from the germline sequence, so it may reflect a read error. V is TRBV11-2 and J is TRBJ1-1; possible D gene TRBD1, 6 bases. CDR1 is SGHAT, CDR2 FQNNGV, per germline. CDR3 length equals 14 residues. CDR3 region: CASTLGGMNTEAFF. Here the CDR3 DNA reads TGTGCCAGCACCTTAGGGGGGATGAACACTGAAGCTTTCTTT.

The chain recombines TRBV7-2 with TRBJ2-5; 7 nucleotides agree with TRBD2. The germline CDR1 and CDR2 sequences are SGHTA and FQGNSA. After removal of 0 bases from V and 3 bases from J, the junction contained 13 bases not matched to a gene. This CDR3 is built from 18 residues. CDR3 amino acids: CASSLASDSGTIKETQYF. The DNA of the CDR3 is TGTGCCAGCAGCTTAGCGAGCGACTCCGGGACTATTAAAGAGACCCAGTACTTC. Together with reference TRBV7-2 and TRBJ2-5, the CDR3 gives the full variable domain: GAGVSQSPSNKVTEKGKDVELRCDPISGHTALYWYRQSLGQGLEFLIYFQGNSAPDKSGLPSDRFSAERTGGSVSTLTIQRTQQEDSAVYLCASSLASDSGTIKETQYFGPGTRLLVL.

This chain links TRBV9 with TRBJ2-7; perhaps TRBD1 as D (5 bases). Germline loops: CDR1 SGDLS, CDR2 YYNGEE. The CDR3 spans 16 residues. V lost 0 bases to trimming and J lost 3 bases, with 16 bases between them. CDR3 amino acids: CASSVEGTGSLYEQYF. The CDR3 DNA follows: TGTGCCAGCAGCGTAGAGGGTACAGGAAGTCTCTACGAGCAGTACTTC.

This chain connects TRBV18 to TRBJ1-3, with a weak D call TRBD1 (6 bases). Germline V gives CDR1 KGHSH, CDR2 LQKENI. V was clipped by 5 bases and J by 2 bases, with 10 bases between them. CDR3 length equals 14 residues. CDR3 amino acids: CASSKGTPGNTIYF. The CDR3 DNA is TGTGCCAGCTCAAAAGGGACACCTGGAAACACCATATATTTT.

The chain links TRBV11-3 to TRBJ2-7; D perhaps matches TRBD2 (5 bases). The V and J ends lost 0 bases and 1 base respectively, with 10 bases between them. The CDR3 is 15 residues long. From germline, CDR1 is SGHNT and CDR2 YENEEA. CDR3 sequence (DNA): TGTGCCAGCAGCTTAGATCCTCGGGATTCCTACGAGCAGTACTTC. Its protein product is CASSLDPRDSYEQYF.

This chain links TRBV6-5 with TRBJ2-3, with 9 bases fitting TRBD1. Germline lookup yields CDR1 MNHEY and CDR2 SVGAGI. V dropped 5 bases and J dropped 3; count of bases not matched to a gene: 6. This CDR3 has 15 amino acids. The CDR3 reads CASSRTGDGTDTQYF. The CDR3 coding sequence is TGTGCCAGCAGTAGGACAGGGGATGGGACAGATACGCAGTATTTT.

This clone was found once. The chain carries TRBV4-1 and TRBJ2-2; D is uncertain. V lost 0 bases to trimming and J lost 5 bases, with 13 bases between them. Germline V lookup: CDR1 MGHRA, CDR2 YSYEKL. This CDR3 contains 16 residues. The CDR3 loop reads CASSQDPSGLTGELFF. DNA for the CDR3: TGCGCCAGCAGCCAAGATCCTTCTGGGTTAACCGGGGAGCTGTTTTTT.

CDR3 bases: TGTGCCACCAGCAGGGCCCGGGACTGGACCTACGAGCAGTACTTC. Encoded protein: CATSRARDWTYEQYF. The J gene is TRBJ2-7, the V gene TRBV15; the D gene is possibly TRBD2 (6 bases). The CDR3 loop spans 15 amino acids. V lost 3 bases and J lost 2, with 14 bases in between. In germline, CDR1 is LNHNV, CDR2 YYDKDF (reference sequence).

This clone appeared a few times. The chain links TRBV28 to TRBJ1-5; D is possibly TRBD1 (5 bases). Germline-derived CDR1 and CDR2 are MDHEN and SYDVKM. V was shortened by 3 bases and J by 5 bases, with 11 bases between the two germline ends. This CDR3 spans 14 amino acids. The CDR3 bases are TGTGCCAGCAGTTTCTCAGGAGGGGATCAGCCCCAGCATTTT. Protein: CASSFSGGDQPQHF.

CDR3 in DNA: TGTGCCAGTAGCCTGTATGCGGGGGGCGGCGAAAAACTGTTTTTT. Amino acids: CASSLYAGGGEKLFF. The chain couples TRBV19 to TRBJ1-4, with D perhaps TRBD1 (6 bases). The V gene lost 6 bases and the J gene lost 8 bases, with 19 bases spanning the gap. Germline CDR1 reads LNHDA; CDR2 reads SQIVND (reference sequence). This CDR3 is built from 15 residues. Together with reference TRBV19 and TRBJ1-4, the CDR3 gives the full variable domain: DGGITQSPKYLFRKEGQNVTLSCEQNLNHDAMYWYRQDPGQGLRLIYYSQIVNDFQKGDIAEGYSVSREKKESFPLTVTSAQKNPTAFYLCASSLYAGGGEKLFFGSGTQLSVL.

The J gene is TRBJ2-5, the V gene TRBV28; TRBD2 might be the D (5 bases). Germline CDR1 and CDR2: MDHEN and SYDVKM. This CDR3 has 14 amino acids. V lost 5 bases to trimming and J lost 7 bases, with 17 bases between them. CDR3 protein: CASSPPGTEGTQYF. The CDR3 DNA reads as TGTGCCAGCAGTCCCCCCGGAACCGAGGGGACCCAGTACTTC.

The V gene is TRBV6-5, the J gene TRBJ2-7; D ambiguous. Germline V gives CDR1 MNHEY, CDR2 SVGAGI. V was pared by 2 bases and J by 2 bases, with 10 bases between. This CDR3 spans 14 amino acids. CDR3 region: CASSYDRVTYEQYF. The CDR3 nucleotides are TGTGCCAGCAGTTACGATAGAGTTACCTACGAGCAGTACTTC.

The J gene is TRBJ2-1, the V gene TRBV29-1; D might be TRBD1 (6 bases). CDR1 is SQVTM and CDR2 is ANQGSEA in the germline V gene. Trimming removed 5 bases at V and 7 bases at J, with 15 bases between. The CDR3 length is 13 residues. CDR3 coding DNA: TGCAGCGTTTTACTACAGGGTGCGAATGAGCAGTTCTTC. Its translation is CSVLLQGANEQFF.

The chain joins TRBV20-1 to TRBJ1-1; D is ambiguous. This CDR3 is built from 10 residues. V was cut by 7 bases and J by 7 bases, with 10 bases left in between. Per the germline V gene, CDR1 is DFQATT and CDR2 is SNEGSKA (reference sequence). DNA for the CDR3: TGCAGTGGCATAGGGAATGAAGCTTTCTTT. It encodes CSGIGNEAFF.

This clone was seen a single time. CDR3 amino acids: CASSDDSTGSQPQHF. Written as DNA, the CDR3 is TGTGCCAGCAGTGATGACAGCACGGGTTCTCAGCCCCAGCATTTT. The V and J genes are TRBV9 and TRBJ1-5; tentative D call: TRBD1 (5 bases). This CDR3 has 15 amino acids. Looked up from germline, CDR1 is SGDLS and CDR2 is YYNGEE. The V end lost 5 bases, the J end lost 6 bases, and 18 bases lay between the germline ends.

This chain uses TRBV29-1 with TRBJ2-2; D uncertain. This CDR3 comprises 14 residues. CDR1 is SQVTM, CDR2 ANQGSEA, per germline. Deletions cut 6 bases from V and 6 bases from J, with 17 bases between. The CDR3 DNA sequence: TGCAGCGTCGCCGCAAAAACCGTCCCCGGGGAGCTGTTTTTT. Encoded protein: CSVAAKTVPGELFF.

A few counts support this clone. CDR3 amino acids: CASSQFGGYNEKLFF. CDR3 nucleotide sequence: TGTGCCAGCAGCCAGTTTGGGGGATATAATGAAAAACTGTTTTTT. The chain has TRBV14 and TRBJ1-4; TRBD1 is a possible D gene (5 bases). Germline V CDR1 and CDR2: SGHDN, FVKESK. V was cut by 3 bases and J by 4 bases, with 12 bases left in between. This CDR3 has 15 amino acids.

The J gene is TRBJ2-2, the V gene TRBV28; 9 nucleotides line up with TRBD2. The CDR3 contains 16 residues. V lost 5 bases and J lost 4; bases outside the gene matches: 8. The germline CDR1 and CDR2 sequences are MDHEN and SYDVKM. Here the CDR3 reads CASSLSGSSSTGELFF. DNA for the CDR3: TGTGCCAGCAGTCTTAGCGGGAGTAGTAGCACCGGGGAGCTGTTTTTT.

The chain couples TRBV9 to TRBJ1-3; D might be TRBD1 (5 bases). From germline, CDR1 is SGDLS and CDR2 YYNGEE. The CDR3 spans 17 residues. The ends were cut back, 4 bases at V and 3 bases at J, with 20 bases in the middle. The CDR3 region has the DNA TGTGCCAGCAGCACCCGGGACTTCCCGCTTCATGGAAACACCATATATTTT. It is translated as CASSTRDFPLHGNTIYF.

On this clone itself: The sample carries other DNA sequences with the same CDR3. The V gene is TRBV5-1, the J gene TRBJ1-3; D possibly corresponds to TRBD1 (6 bases). Germline V CDR1 and CDR2: SGHRS, YFSETQ. CDR3 length: 15 residues. Trimming left V 2 bases short and J 0 bases short, with 9 bases between. CDR3 region: CASSLEQGSGNTIYF. The CDR3 DNA is TGCGCCAGCAGCTTAGAACAGGGCTCTGGAAACACCATATATTTT.

The CDR3, as DNA: TGTGCCAGCAGCTCTCTCCTTGGGGCGGATGAGACCCAGTACTTC. It translates to CASSSLLGADETQYF. V and J are TRBV27 and TRBJ2-5; D is perhaps TRBD1 (5 bases). Germline CDR1 reads MNHEY; CDR2 reads SMNVEV (reference sequence). V lost 6 bases and J lost 5, with 19 bases in between. The CDR3 loop spans 15 amino acids.

The V and J genes are TRBV7-6 and TRBJ2-7; TRBD2 matches at 8 bases. The CDR3 runs to 16 residues. V lost 5 bases, J lost 0 bases, and 9 bases stayed unmatched. From germline, CDR1 is SGHVS and CDR2 FNYEAQ. DNA of the CDR3: TGTGCCAGCAGCCCGGCTAGCGGGCTAAGCTCCTACGAGCAGTACTTC. It codes for CASSPASGLSSYEQYF.

The V gene is TRBV11-2, the J gene TRBJ2-7, with D unresolved. V lost 0 bases, J lost 0 bases, and 9 bases lay in between. Germline values: CDR1 SGHAT, CDR2 FQNNGV. The CDR3 is made up of 15 amino acids. CDR3 sequence (DNA): TGTGCCAGCAGCTTAGATTTGCCAGCCTCCTACGAGCAGTACTTC. Translation: CASSLDLPASYEQYF.

The chain has TRBV28 and TRBJ1-5; D uncertain. CDR3 size: 13 residues. CDR1 MDHEN and CDR2 SYDVKM come from the germline V gene. The germline V and J ends were trimmed by 3 bases and 4 bases, with 7 bases remaining between them. The CDR3 DNA reads TGTGCCAGCAGTTTGCCGATGAATCAGCCCCAGCATTTT. Residues: CASSLPMNQPQHF.

V gene TRBV5-1 combines with J gene TRBJ1-1; D perhaps matches TRBD1 (6 bases). Deletions cut 5 bases from V and 5 bases from J, with 10 bases between. The CDR3 spans 12 residues. Germline V gene lookup returns CDR1 SGHRS and CDR2 YFSETQ. The CDR3 loop is CASREGGTEAFF. The CDR3 coding sequence is TGCGCCAGCAGGGAAGGGGGTACTGAAGCTTTCTTT.

The rearrangement uses TRBV6-1 and TRBJ2-3; D unclear. CDR1 is MNHNS and CDR2 is SASEGT in the germline V gene. The CDR3 loop spans 13 amino acids. V lost 6 bases, J lost 0 bases, and 7 bases lay in between. CDR3: CASRDPSTDTQYF. CDR3 coding DNA: TGTGCCAGCAGAGACCCTAGCACAGATACGCAGTATTTT.